A selection of T cell receptor beta chains follows, all from one sample in a study of T cells after yellow fever vaccination. Each CDR3 protein gets one entry after TCRdb re-called the 5' RACE reads with MiXCR. Of about 74,000 distinct CDR3 sequences listed, around 7% are singletons. The sequencing here drew on CD8+ T cells sorted from PBMCs, taken roughly 5 days after the first yellow fever vaccination. These receptors came from a man aged 18-30 years who received the YFV17D yellow fever vaccine. CDR3s include the opening cysteine and the closing phenylalanine or tryptophan. Fields, in order: V gene, D gene, J gene, clone size, CDR3 DNA, CDR3 protein. D genes are given only for firm matches. Where a row states a size, it is once, few, many or the class of an expanded clone; other rows omit it.

TRBV5-4	.	TRBJ2-3	.	TGTGCCAGCGAATGGGGGGGGCACACAGATACGCAGTATTTT	CASEWGGHTDTQYF
TRBV6-2/TRBV6-3	.	TRBJ1-5	.	TGTGCCAGCAGTTACAGGGGCCAGCCCCCGCATTTT	CASSYRGQPPHF
TRBV12-3/TRBV12-4	.	TRBJ2-5	.	TGTGCCAGCAGTTATGACAGCCAAGAGACCCAGTACTTC	CASSYDSQETQYF
TRBV11-3	TRBD1	TRBJ2-2	few	TGTGCCAGCAGCTCGGACAGGGCCTACACCGGGGAGCTGTTTTTT	CASSSDRAYTGELFF
TRBV27	.	TRBJ1-6	many	TGTGCCAGCAGTTATCCCCTAGGGTCACCCCTCCACTTT	CASSYPLGSPLHF
TRBV7-9	TRBD2	TRBJ2-2	many	TGTGCCAGCAGCGGCCGGGGAGGGCACAGCACCGGGGAGCTGTTTTTT	CASSGRGGHSTGELFF
TRBV12-3/TRBV12-4	.	TRBJ2-7	many	TGTGCCAGCAGTTTGGGGGCCTACGAGCAGTACTTC	CASSLGAYEQYF
TRBV12-3/TRBV12-4	TRBD1	TRBJ2-3	.	TGTACCTGCAGACAGGAAGAGGTCGGGACAGCTAGCACAGATACGCAGTATTTT	CTCRQEEVGTASTDTQYF
TRBV4-1	.	TRBJ2-5	many	TGCGCCAGCAGCCAAGAGAGGCGGGACCAAGAGACCCAGTACTTC	CASSQERRDQETQYF
TRBV7-8	TRBD2	TRBJ2-2	few	TGTGCCAGCAGCCGCCGACTAGCGGGGGCCCCCCCCGGGGAGCTGTTTTTT	CASSRRLAGAPPGELFF
TRBV20-1	TRBD2	TRBJ2-3	few	TGCAGTGCTGGGTTGCGGGGGGCTTTATCTAGCACAGATACGCAGTATTTT	CSAGLRGALSSTDTQYF
TRBV12-3/TRBV12-4	.	TRBJ2-3	many	TGTGCCAGCAGTCCGGGACTCCTCACAGATACGCAGTATTTT	CASSPGLLTDTQYF
TRBV5-6	.	TRBJ2-5	few	TGTGCCAGCAGCCCTAAGACAGGGGAGGGACAAGAGACCCAGTACTTC	CASSPKTGEGQETQYF
TRBV3-1	TRBD1	TRBJ1-1	many	TGTGCCAGCAGCCAAGGAGGGCCAGGGGGGAGGACTGAAGCTTTCTTT	CASSQGGPGGRTEAFF
TRBV27	.	TRBJ2-1	.	TGTGCCAGCACCTACAAGGGGGGGTACAATGAGCAGTTCTTC	CASTYKGGYNEQFF
TRBV28	TRBD1	TRBJ2-1	many	TGTGCCAGCAGTACAGACAGGGAATTGTACAATGAGCAGTTCTTC	CASSTDRELYNEQFF
TRBV20-1	.	TRBJ2-1	few	TGCAGTGCTAGGCCCAGGGGCCACAATGAGCAGTTCTTC	CSARPRGHNEQFF
TRBV10-1	.	TRBJ2-3	many	TGCGCCAGCAGTGAAGGGAGAGTCACAGATACGCAGTATTTT	CASSEGRVTDTQYF
TRBV29-1	.	TRBJ2-5	many	TGCAGCGTTGAAGACACCCGGACCGAGAGGGAGACCCAGTACTTC	CSVEDTRTERETQYF